These T cell receptor beta chains were read from a single sample in a study of blood T cell repertoires in COVID-19. TCRdb's table, derived via immunoSEQ multiplex PCR, lists solely in-frame clones and lacks some. In the table there are under 450,000 clones, roughly 87% of which are singletons. Sequencing input: PBMCs or T cells enriched from blood (not recorded which). The receptors derive from a woman in her 30s who had recovered from COVID-19. The conserved cysteine and the conserved F or W are not part of the CDR3 here. The listing skips clone size in some rows; elsewhere it reads once, few, many or a size class.

clone_size	v_call	cdr3_aa
NA	TRBV30	AWSTGPRDTEAF
NA	TRBV4-2	ASSQAGGATYEQY
few	TRBV27	ASRVTGGALSGYT
few	TRBV28	ASSLLWQDYGYT
NA	TRBV6-1	ASSEEGQGTAGYT
NA	TRBV14	ASSQVGGDNSPLH
NA	TRBV11-2	ASSQQVLSGNTIY
NA	TRBV19	ASSIVQGWTEAF
NA	TRBV30	AWSTRGGNTEAF
once	TRBV3-1/TRBV3-2	ASSQERGPGRQGFNEQF
NA	TRBV28	ASSLSGTGPQETQY
NA	TRBV2	ASRKSTTEETQY
NA	TRBV19	ASSIMSGANVLT
NA	TRBV7-3	ASSLNPGSDTQY
NA	TRBV27	ASSLDTGFEQY
NA	TRBV2	ASSGTGGYGYT
NA	TRBV7-8	ASSLRRDRSNEQF
few	TRBV5-8	ASSLVVGMLKYEQF
NA	TRBV5-1	ASSLRGTEAF
NA	TRBV11-3	ASSWGPGELF
NA	TRBV12-3/TRBV12-4	ASSRDREYGYT
NA	TRBV5-1	ASSFLGGGVGNSAF
NA	TRBV28	ASSLPQGRYEKLF
NA	TRBV7-8	ASSQDSSGSNQPQH
NA	TRBV28	ASRSFGTGSNQPQH
NA	TRBV5-5	ASSGARGWNTEAF
NA	TRBV5-1	ASSLERGDGYT
NA	TRBV29-1	SVNSFGGNTEAF